This T cell receptor beta chain appears in the sequencing data of a study of T cell clonality in common variable immunodeficiency (dated by TCRdb to the mid-2010s). This clone was seen ten or more times. Its antigen specificity is not known. The read halts 3 residues ahead of the CDR3 end, with the missing end drawn from the germline J gene. The CDR3 runs 12 amino acids, cysteine and phenylalanine included. The DNA shown is the part of the CDR3 that was read: 27 bases, in frame from base 1. CDR1 and CDR2, looked up from the germline V gene (reference sequence), are LNHDA and SQIVND. V is pared back by 8 bases and J by 5 bases, with 10 bases lying between the germline termini. For sequencing input, CVID and control samples contributed equivalent amounts of genomic DNA. For every sample, a 60 bp segment covering the rearranged TCRbeta CDR3 region was amplified and then sequenced. The immunoSEQ assay, a bias-corrected multiplex PCR combined with high-throughput sequencing, was used for TCRbeta amplification. Turning to the authors' computational methods: Each unique nucleotide sequence was treated as a clone and annotated with V, D and J genes, copy number and frequency. Sequences were labeled productive if in frame, and non-productive if out of frame or containing stop codons. Clonality was calculated from Shannon's entropy as previously described. Mean CDR3 Kyte-Doolittle hydropathy was derived from the predicted amino acid sequences of productive clones. Scaled V gene usage was hierarchically clustered using Manhattan distance and complete linkage with the R hclust function. Clone sharing by CDR3 amino acid sequence was assessed by resampling 12 repertoires per group over 100 rounds. The repertoires were searched for over 55 published EBV-specific and around 240 published CMV-specific TCRbeta sequences. Two CVID samples that yielded fewer than 10,000 sequences were excluded from the analysis, so approximately 38 CVID repertoires were retained. The source is immuneACCESS, and TCRdb retained only in-frame sequences with V and J called. Part of the clones is not carried over; for the studies checked, unresolved V genes explain less than half of this, and the remainder is unexplained. V, J and clone size derive from that table, while D and trimming were established from the DNA sequence. The table records 4,000 to 6,500 clones for this sample, and not one of them appears only once. The top ten clonotypes cover approximately 15% of the sample.

General study outcomes and caveats: CVID subjects shared fewer TCRbeta clones with each other than healthy controls did (p < 0.0001). TCRbeta clonality was higher in CVID subjects than in healthy controls (t-test p = 0.018), and the increase was most characteristic of about a third of subjects. Despite equal DNA input, controls averaged approximately 82,000 unique sequences per sample versus about 31,547 in CVID samples. Correlations of repertoire features with clinical complications were constrained by heterogeneity among patients within the CVID cohort. According to the authors, finding the cause of the higher clonality in CVID would require sequencing the repertoires of T cell subpopulations. CVID TCRbeta sequences were reported to have fewer deletions and N-nucleotide insertions and to lack highly modified clones with 13 or more V deletions.

Diagnosis of CVID followed standard criteria, namely serum IgG, IgA and/or IgM below the normal range together with specific antibody deficiency. The CVID group comprised about 46 subjects, 15 female and around 30 male, aged roughly 9 to 64 years with a mean age of roughly 43. Most CVID patients and most healthy controls were of Caucasian heritage. At the time of study participation, every CVID subject had been on replacement immunoglobulin therapy for one year or longer. When blood was collected, none of the CVID subjects were ill or on immunomodulatory or immunosuppressive medication. Heparinized peripheral whole blood samples of roughly 5 to 9 ml were obtained from each donor. Genomic DNA from adults with common variable immune deficiency (CVID) and from healthy adult controls was the source for sequencing TCRbeta CDR3 repertoires. Diluted blood was density-centrifuged over Hypaque 1077 or Ficoll-Paque to isolate peripheral blood mononuclear cells. Genomic DNA was obtained from unsorted mononuclear cells through either Qiagen column purification or a centrifugation-based method.

The V and J segments used are TRBV19 and TRBJ2-1; the D region possibly corresponds to TRBD1 (5 bases align). This sequence was found in a human donor with common variable immunodeficiency. Sequencing was carried out using peripheral blood mononuclear cells. The CDR3 loop reads CASRTLNNEQFF. The CDR3 DNA, read in part, is TGTGCCAGTCGGACACTAAACAATGAG.